The 5 T cell receptor beta chains in this list originate from one sample, sequenced in a study of blood T cell repertoires in COVID-19. Profiled with immunoSEQ multiplex PCR; TCRdb holds only in-frame clones, not every one. This table has hundreds of thousands of clones, approximately 90% appearing once. The specimen was PBMCs or T cells enriched from blood (not recorded which). These receptors were obtained from a woman between 55 and 75 years old who had recovered from COVID-19.

This clone has a single count. The genes are TRBV5-1 and TRBJ1-1; no reliable D call. Between the trimmed V and J ends, which lost 4 bases and 1 base, there was a span of 8 bases. CDR3 length: 13 amino acids. Germline CDR1 is SGHRS and CDR2 is YFSETQ. The CDR3 nucleotides read TGCGCCAGCAGCGTGGACGGGAACACTGAAGCTTTCTTT. Protein sequence: CASSVDGNTEAFF.

The V call is TRBV4-1, the J call TRBJ1-1, with a tentative D call TRBD1 (6 bases). CDR1 MGHRA and CDR2 YSYEKL come from the germline V gene. The ends were cut back, 3 bases at V and 5 bases at J, with 13 bases in the middle. This CDR3 has 14 residues. CDR3 loop: CASSHVQGGTEAFF. As DNA, the CDR3 is TGCGCCAGCAGCCATGTACAGGGTGGGACTGAAGCTTTCTTT.

This sequence joins TRBV27 and TRBJ2-1, with a weak D call TRBD1 (5 bases). The CDR3 spans 13 residues. CDR1 and CDR2 (germline): MNHEY, SMNVEV (reference sequence). Trimming pared 5 bases from V and 7 bases from J, leaving 12 bases between. The CDR3 spells CASSLERGNEQFF. The CDR3 DNA sequence: TGTGCCAGCAGTCTAGAAAGGGGTAATGAGCAGTTCTTC.

The rearrangement uses TRBV10-3 and TRBJ2-7; a weak D match, TRBD1 (6 bases). The V gene lost 6 bases and the J gene lost 4 bases, with 10 bases spanning the gap. CDR3 length: 12 residues. CDR1 is ENHRY and CDR2 is SYGVKD in the germline V gene. CDR3: CAIRQGEYEQYF. The CDR3 nucleotides read TGTGCCATCAGACAGGGAGAATACGAGCAGTACTTC.

V usage is TRBV30 and J usage is TRBJ1-4; no clear D gene. V lost 2 bases and J 8 bases, leaving 21 bases between the germline ends. Per the germline V gene, CDR1 is GTSNPN and CDR2 is SVGIG (reference sequence). This CDR3 contains 16 residues. In DNA, the CDR3 is TGTGCCTGGAGTCCCACTTTTGGGTACGGGAGAGAAAAACTGTTTTTT. Its protein product is CAWSPTFGYGREKLFF.